The sequence of this T cell receptor beta chain was determined in a study of T cells in Graves' hyperthyroidism and ophthalmopathy. Hyperthyroidism, newly diagnosed and lasting under 2 months, affected patients aged 18 to 65. Based on clinical symptoms, serum thyroxine and TRAb, thyroid ultrasound and orbital computed tomography, diagnoses were reached. The CDR3 runs to 14 residues. CDR1 and CDR2 (germline): MDHEN, SYDVKM. Trimming stripped 4 bases from V and 4 bases from J, with 13 bases between. The source material, RNA transcripts, was used to amplify TCR beta CDR3 regions. During a first-round RT-PCR of the TCR CDR3, the HTBI primer set was used. From the multiplex PCR reads, TCRdb called clonotypes with MiXCR, one entry per CDR3 protein. The sample includes 300,000 to 400,000 distinct CDR3 sequences, roughly 21% of them seen just once. This clonotype occurred many times.

The receptor was isolated from a woman aged 50 to 60 with Graves' hyperthyroidism. Sequences were obtained from blood. The chain couples TRBV28 to TRBJ1-2, with D hard to call. The CDR3 nucleotides read TGTGCCAGCAGTTACAGTAAGGTCATCTATGGCTACACCTTC. This sequence encodes CASSYSKVIYGYTF.